This T cell receptor beta chain was captured in a study of CXCR3-negative and CXCR3-positive naive CD8 T cells. Study-wide findings and caveats: TRB CDR3s of CXCR3-positive naive cells were more hydrophobic than those of CXCR3-negative naive cells.

With UMI labels, 5' RACE was used to prepare the TRB cDNA libraries. TCRdb reprocessed the 5' RACE reads, keeping one entry per CDR3 protein, no DNA. Recorded here are about 94,000 distinct CDR3 sequences; the top ten clones represent approximately 0.5%. Of note for this clonotype: Its target is unknown.

The CDR3 spans 13 residues. CDR1 and CDR2 (germline): MNHEY, SMNVEV (reference sequence). This sequence was found in a human donor in good health. Some clones in this sample may be carry-over from other donors' samples. The specimen sequenced was naive CXCR3+ CD8+ T cells from blood. Subset defined: CD45RO-CCR7+CD27+CD95- naive CD8+ T cells expressing CXCR3 (TNR3+). The rearrangement joins TRBV27 to TRBJ2-1. CDR3 in amino acids: CASSFVVEGEQFF.